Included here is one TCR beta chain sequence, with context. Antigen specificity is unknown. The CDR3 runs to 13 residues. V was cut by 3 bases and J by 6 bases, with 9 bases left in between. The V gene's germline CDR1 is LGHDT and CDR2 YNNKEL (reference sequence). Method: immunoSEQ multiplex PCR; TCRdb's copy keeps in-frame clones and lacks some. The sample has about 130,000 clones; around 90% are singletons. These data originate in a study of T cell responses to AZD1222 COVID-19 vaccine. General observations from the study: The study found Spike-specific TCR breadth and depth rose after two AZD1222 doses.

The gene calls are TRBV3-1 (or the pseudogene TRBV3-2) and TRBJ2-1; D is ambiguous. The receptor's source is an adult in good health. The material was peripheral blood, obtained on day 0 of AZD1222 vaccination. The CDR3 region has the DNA TGTGCCAGCAGCCACGGTTCCAGCAATGAGCAGTTCTTC. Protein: CASSHGSSNEQFF.